A selection of T cell receptor beta chains follows, all from one sample in a study of T cell changes during pregnancy in multiple sclerosis. Clones were read by immunoSEQ multiplex PCR, and TCRdb kept only the in-frame ones, dropping some. This sample yields under 15,000 clones, of which about nine tenths are seen a single time; approximately 8.2% belongs to the top ten. Source: CD8+ T cells from peripheral blood mononuclear cells, taken in the first trimester of pregnancy. The receptor source for this set is a female donor with multiple sclerosis, enrolled in a pregnancy study. Both conserved end residues are part of each CDR3. Not all rows give a size; the values are once, few, many and, for expanded clones, a class.

>-|TRBJ2-7|TRBV2
CASSDGGTSGRDEQYF
>-|TRBJ2-3|TRBV11-2
CASSFSGDSTDTQYF
>-|TRBJ2-1|TRBV6-5
CASSSYGGSNNEQFF
>-|TRBJ2-5|TRBV5-4
CASSLDRGGETQYF
>-|TRBJ2-7|TRBV28
CASSLRQGPPREQYF
>-|TRBJ1-2|TRBV30
CAWSTGRGLYGYTF
>large|TRBJ2-2|TRBV6-4
CASSETSDTGELFF
>-|TRBJ1-4|TRBV5-6
CASSLGTGRKEKLFF
>-|TRBJ2-3|TRBV4-1
CASSRLWGGTRTDTQYF
>once|TRBJ1-1|TRBV21-1
CASSQIQGENTEAFF
>-|TRBJ1-2|TRBV7-4
CASSLESSREKGYTF
>-|TRBJ2-2|TRBV6-4
CASSDTPEGELFF
>medium-sized|TRBJ1-1|TRBV30
CAWGQGGAEAFF
>-|TRBJ1-6|TRBV28
CASSLSRDSSPLHF
>-|TRBJ1-5|TRBV5-5
CAGSLATGAQPQHF
>few|TRBJ2-7|TRBV2
CASMPKGSSSYEQYF
>-|TRBJ2-3|TRBV5-6
CASSPWGRGGPDTQYF
>-|TRBJ1-2|TRBV21-1
CASSKPPTGGYGYTF
>-|TRBJ1-1|TRBV4-1
CASSRSSGRPNTEAFF
>-|TRBJ1-1|TRBV7-9
CASIHSGSPEAFF
>-|TRBJ1-2|TRBV19
CASSIGGNGYTF
>-|TRBJ2-5|TRBV10-1
CASSENRGFQETQYF
>-|TRBJ2-1|TRBV30
CAWRPGLAGEIGNEQFF
>-|TRBJ1-2|TRBV7-2
CASSRLTQGPYGYTF
>-|TRBJ1-1|TRBV7-2
CASSYRDRFTEAFF
>once|TRBJ2-3|TRBV9
CASSTEDSEFPDTQYF
>once|TRBJ2-7|TRBV5-1
CASRLGHLPSEQYF
>-|TRBJ1-1|TRBV27
CASSLFYPRDVQHTEAFF
>-|TRBJ2-3|TRBV19
CASSIGEGATDTQYF
>-|TRBJ2-1|TRBV7-3
CASSIGGSSYNEQFF
>-|TRBJ2-7|TRBV27
CASSLIGTQRYEQYF
>-|TRBJ1-1|TRBV9
CASSVRPGQGGGNTEAFF
>-|TRBJ2-7|TRBV6-5
CASSYGGRPYEQYF
>-|TRBJ1-5|TRBV7-9
CASSQQGSSNQPQHF
>-|TRBJ1-4|TRBV27
CASRTNEKLFF
>-|TRBJ1-5|TRBV10-1
CAKHGAYSNQPQHF
>-|TRBJ2-1|TRBV30
CAWSVLAGGYNEQFF
>-|TRBJ2-1|TRBV6-4
CASSHTSGGHNEQFF
>-|TRBJ2-5|TRBV6-1
CASSDGERETQYF
>-|TRBJ1-2|TRBV15
CATSRGTGRNYGYTF
>few|TRBJ1-2|TRBV6-5
CASRGQSVGYTF
>-|TRBJ1-5|TRBV21-1
CASSKGDRPSQSNQPQHF
>medium-sized|TRBJ1-1|TRBV7-2
CASSFGATEAFF
>-|TRBJ2-5|TRBV4-3
CASSQGAGGLEGQYF
>-|TRBJ2-7|TRBV11-2
CASSLVGGEGEQYF
>-|TRBJ1-1|TRBV4-3
CASSHAQANTEAFF
>once|TRBJ1-4|TRBV4-1
CASSYRDREDEKLFF
>once|TRBJ2-7|TRBV30
CAWLASGYEQYF
>-|TRBJ2-7|TRBV30
CAWRPPGSYEQYF
>-|TRBJ1-5|TRBV14
CASSQLNQPQHF